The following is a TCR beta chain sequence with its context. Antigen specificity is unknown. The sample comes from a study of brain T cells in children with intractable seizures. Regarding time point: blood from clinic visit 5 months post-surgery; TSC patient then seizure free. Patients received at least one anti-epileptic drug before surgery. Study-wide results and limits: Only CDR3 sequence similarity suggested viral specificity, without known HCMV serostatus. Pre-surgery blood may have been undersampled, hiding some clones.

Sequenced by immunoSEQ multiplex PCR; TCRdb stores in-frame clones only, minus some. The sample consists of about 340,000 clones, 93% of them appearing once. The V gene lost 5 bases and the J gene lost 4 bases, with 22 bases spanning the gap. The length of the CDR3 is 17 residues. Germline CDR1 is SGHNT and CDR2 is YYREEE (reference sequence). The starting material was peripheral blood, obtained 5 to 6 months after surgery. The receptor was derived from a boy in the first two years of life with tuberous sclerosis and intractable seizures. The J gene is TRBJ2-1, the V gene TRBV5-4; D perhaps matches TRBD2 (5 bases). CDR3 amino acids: CASRTASVRTPYNEQFF. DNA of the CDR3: TGTGCCAGCAGGACGGCTTCAGTTCGGACTCCATACAATGAGCAGTTCTTC.